One and the same sample provided the 32 T cell receptor beta chains below, sequenced in a study of vaccination and CD4 T cells after COVID-19. CD4+ T cells that had been cultured provided DNA sequenced with the Oncomine TCR Beta short-read assay. One entry per CDR3 protein, called by TCRdb with MiXCR from the PCR reads. The sample has about 8,500 distinct CDR3 sequences; approximately 58% are singletons. As for treatment: approximately nine-day PBMC culture with coronavirus spike peptide pools or control peptides (ViraFEST assay). Their antigen targets remain unknown. Sequencing was carried out using CD4+ T cells from blood, cultured in vitro. All receptors derive from a human donor who had recovered from COVID-19.

The V call is TRBV20-1, the J call TRBJ1-1; D is undetermined. Per germline, CDR1 DFQATT and CDR2 SNEGSKA (reference sequence). The CDR3 is 11 residues long. V was pared by 1 base and J by 7 bases, with 7 bases between. The CDR3: CSARVDLEAFF. Written as DNA, the CDR3 is TGCAGTGCTAGAGTCGATCTTGAAGCTTTCTTT.

This clonotype appeared a few times. This rearrangement joins TRBV28 to TRBJ1-2; perhaps TRBD1 as D (5 bases). This CDR3 is 14 amino acids long. V lost 6 bases to trimming and J lost 0 bases, with 11 bases between them. Germline CDR1 MDHEN, CDR2 SYDVKM. The CDR3 here is CASRPGGANYGYTF. DNA of the CDR3: TGTGCCAGCAGACCCGGGGGGGCTAACTATGGCTACACCTTC.

The chain employs TRBV6-1 and TRBJ2-5; 8 bases agree with TRBD1. Germline CDR1 is MNHNS and CDR2 is SASEGT. CDR3 length: 14 residues. Trimming took 6 bases from V and 6 from J; bases not matched to a gene: 9. CDR3 region: CASSLLDRGQTQYF. CDR3 in DNA: TGTGCCAGCAGCCTACTTGACAGGGGTCAGACCCAGTACTTC.

This clonotype was observed a single time. The genes are TRBV20-1 and TRBJ2-5; 9 bases agree with TRBD1. Germline values: CDR1 DFQATT, CDR2 SNEGSKA (reference sequence). The V and J ends lost 6 bases and 13 bases, in that order; junction bases with no gene match: 15. This CDR3 is built from 13 residues. In nucleotides, the CDR3 is TGCAGTGCGCAACCGGGACAGGGAAGGGGCCCGTACTTC. This codes for CSAQPGQGRGPYF.

A remark on this clonotype: One junction end disagrees with the germline gene, perhaps due to a read error. The CDR3 region is CASSFLTKSFEQYF. The CDR3 DNA reads TGTGCCAGCAGTTTCCTAACTAAGTCCTTCGAGCAGTACTTC. The genes are TRBV28 and TRBJ2-7; D gene unclear. This CDR3 contains 14 residues. Germline V gives CDR1 MDHEN, CDR2 SYDVKM.

Notes on this clonotype: At one end the junction does not follow the germline gene, possibly because of a read error. The chain joins TRBV7-6 to TRBJ1-2, with a possible D match to TRBD1 (6 bases). The CDR3 is 14 residues long. Looked up from germline, CDR1 is SGHVS and CDR2 is FNYEAQ. The CDR3 region is CAGSLAGGAGGYTF. The CDR3, as DNA: TGTGCCGGCAGCTTAGCGGGGGGCGCGGGCGGCTACACCTTC.

The chain has TRBV7-9 and TRBJ2-5; D not certain. The CDR3 totals 17 residues. Looked up from germline, CDR1 is SEHNR and CDR2 is FQNEAQ (reference sequence). V was clipped by 0 bases and J by 5 bases, with 19 bases between them. The CDR3 bases are TGTGCCAGCAGCTTAGCTGAAGCCGGGCTCGATGGGGAGACCCAGTACTTC. Translation: CASSLAEAGLDGETQYF.

The rearrangement joins TRBV6-2 or TRBV6-3 to TRBJ1-2; D possibly corresponds to TRBD1 (5 bases). Deletions cut 7 bases from V and 4 bases from J, with 16 bases between. Germline lookup yields CDR1 MNHEY and CDR2 SVGEGT. The CDR3 length is 14 residues. CDR3 region: CASTTSGATYGYTF. The CDR3 nucleotides read TGTGCCAGCACCACCTCCGGGGCAACCTATGGCTACACCTTC.

The rearrangement links TRBV20-1 to TRBJ1-1; perhaps TRBD1 as D (5 bases). CDR3 length equals 16 residues. V gave up 5 bases and J gave up 3 bases, with 22 bases separating them. CDR1 and CDR2 (germline): DFQATT, SNEGSKA (reference sequence). The CDR3 nucleotides read TGCAGTGCTGAACCTGCGCAGGGAGGGAGGGACACTGAAGCTTTCTTT. Translated: CSAEPAQGGRDTEAFF.

The chain links TRBV29-1 to TRBJ2-7; 7 bases agree with TRBD1. The CDR3 spans 11 residues. Trimming cost V 6 bases and J 5 bases; bases outside gene matches: 4. Germline lookup yields CDR1 SQVTM and CDR2 ANQGSEA. The CDR3 nucleotides are TGCAGCGTGCGACAGGGAGACGAGCAGTACTTC. As protein: CSVRQGDEQYF.

This chain connects TRBV20-1 to TRBJ2-7; D unclear. Trimming removed 4 bases from V and 3 bases from J, with 13 bases in between. Germline V CDR1 and CDR2: DFQATT, SNEGSKA (reference sequence). The CDR3 is made up of 13 amino acids. CDR3 sequence reads: CSAIQAVDYEQYF. Here the CDR3 DNA reads TGCAGTGCTATTCAAGCCGTTGACTACGAGCAGTACTTC.

This chain uses TRBV6-1 with TRBJ2-7; 11 positions agree with TRBD2. Germline V CDR1 and CDR2: MNHNS, SASEGT. With V trimmed by 5 bases and J by 3 bases, 9 bases remained unmatched. The CDR3 contains 16 residues. The CDR3 nucleotides are TGTGCCAGCAGTACCGCTAGCGGGAGGACAATCTACGAGCAGTACTTC. It codes for CASSTASGRTIYEQYF.

V gene TRBV5-6 combines with J gene TRBJ2-5, with D tentatively TRBD2 (7 bases). Between the trimmed V and J ends, which lost 6 bases and 5 bases, there was a span of 11 bases. Germline V gene data show CDR1 as SGHDT and CDR2 as YYEEEE. The CDR3 covers 12 residues. CDR3 residues: CASTRGAETQYF. In nucleotides, the CDR3 is TGTGCCAGCACCCGGGGGGCGGAGACCCAGTACTTC. Full variable domain (rest looked up from reference TRBV5-6 and TRBJ2-5): DAGVTQSPTHLIKTRGQQVTLRCSPKSGHDTVSWYQQALGQGPQFIFQYYEEEERQRGNFPDRFSGHQFPNYSSELNVNALLLGDSALYLCASTRGAETQYFGPGTRLLVL.

In its sample, this clonotype was seen once. V gene TRBV7-8 combines with J gene TRBJ1-2, with 7 bases that match TRBD1. Germline CDR1 reads SGHVS; CDR2 reads FQNEAQ. The CDR3 is 12 residues long. V was pared by 4 bases and J by 8 bases, with 4 bases of the junction left unmatched. The CDR3 is CASSSTGLGYTF. CDR3 sequence (DNA): TGTGCCAGCAGCTCGACAGGGCTGGGCTACACCTTC.

The chain combines TRBV20-1 with TRBJ1-5; D uncertain. Germline CDR1 DFQATT, CDR2 SNEGSKA (reference sequence). V lost 1 base to trimming and J lost 2 bases, with 12 bases between them. This CDR3 comprises 15 residues. As DNA, the CDR3 is TGCAGTGCTAGAGTCGATTTCACCGGCAATCAGCCCCAGCATTTT. It codes for CSARVDFTGNQPQHF.

The chain joins TRBV20-1 to TRBJ2-3, with TRBD2 identical over 11 bases. The germline V gene encodes CDR1 DFQATT and CDR2 SNEGSKA (reference sequence). The CDR3 runs 16 residues. V gave up 3 bases and J gave up 3 bases; unmatched junction bases: 8. CDR3 loop: CSASMVAGGPTDTQYF. DNA of the CDR3: TGCAGTGCTAGTATGGTAGCGGGAGGGCCGACAGATACGCAGTATTTT.

The V and J genes are TRBV28 and TRBJ1-1; TRBD1 matches at 10 bases. The V segment lost 8 bases and the J segment 6 bases; nucleotides outside the gene matches: 9. CDR1 is MDHEN and CDR2 is SYDVKM in the germline V gene. The CDR3 has 14 residues. CDR3 amino acids: CASGQGVAMAEAFF. CDR3 in DNA: TGTGCCAGCGGACAGGGGGTAGCGATGGCTGAAGCTTTCTTT.

The chain carries TRBV28 and TRBJ1-6, with unresolved D. The CDR3 is 12 amino acids. Trimming left V 6 bases short and J 9 bases short, with 9 bases between. The germline gives CDR1 MDHEN, CDR2 SYDVKM. The CDR3 sequence is CASRPLRSPLHF. The CDR3 region has the DNA TGTGCCAGCAGACCGTTACGTTCACCCCTCCACTTT.

The chain combines TRBV6-4 with TRBJ1-5; TRBD1 might be the D (5 bases). CDR1 and CDR2 from the germline V gene are MRHNA and SNTAGT. The CDR3 totals 15 residues. Trimming took 0 bases from V and 3 from J, leaving 9 bases between them. CDR3 in DNA: TGTGCCAGCAGTGACTCAACAGGTACCAATCAGCCCCAGCATTTT. Translating gives CASSDSTGTNQPQHF.

This clonotype appeared a few times. The gene calls are TRBV28 and TRBJ2-5; D uncertain. Germline CDR1 MDHEN, CDR2 SYDVKM. The CDR3 consists of 13 residues. The ends were cut back, 3 bases at V and 5 bases at J, with 10 bases in the middle. The CDR3 bases are TGTGCCAGCAGTTTGGGAAGGCACGAGACCCAGTACTTC. Translation gives CASSLGRHETQYF.

The sample holds one count of this clonotype. V is TRBV6-2 or TRBV6-3 and J is TRBJ1-2, with TRBD1 as a possible D gene (6 bases). V lost 2 bases, J lost 10 bases, and 17 bases lay in between. The CDR3 loop spans 14 amino acids. Per germline, CDR1 MNHEY and CDR2 SVGEGT. This CDR3 reads CASSYRWTDRVYTF. The CDR3 nucleotides are TGTGCCAGCAGTTACCGTTGGACAGACCGAGTCTACACCTTC.

This clonotype was observed a few times. The chain recombines TRBV20-1 with TRBJ2-7, with D perhaps matching TRBD1 (6 bases). This CDR3 spans 14 amino acids. The germline CDR1 and CDR2 sequences are DFQATT and SNEGSKA (reference sequence). Trimming cost V 6 bases and J 5 bases, with 20 bases left between them. DNA for the CDR3: TGCAGTGCCCGTGCCCAGGGGAAGGTTAACGAGCAGTACTTC. This sequence encodes CSARAQGKVNEQYF.

The J gene is TRBJ2-7, the V gene TRBV28, with D unclear. Trimming pared 4 bases from V and 2 bases from J, leaving 9 bases between. The CDR3 spans 13 residues. Germline loops: CDR1 MDHEN, CDR2 SYDVKM. DNA of the CDR3: TGTGCCAGCAGTTCCCGGGCGCCCTACGAGCAGTACTTC. Translation gives CASSSRAPYEQYF.

V and J are TRBV7-2 and TRBJ2-7; 9 bases are shared with TRBD2. The CDR3 is 16 amino acids. J lost 4 bases, V lost 4 bases, and 11 bases had no gene match. Looked up from germline, CDR1 is SGHTA and CDR2 is FQGNSA. The CDR3 sequence: CASSSPGREGGYEQYF. For the CDR3, the DNA is TGTGCCAGCAGCTCCCCGGGGCGGGAGGGGGGTTACGAGCAGTACTTC. Drawing the rest from reference TRBV7-2 and TRBJ2-7, the complete variable domain is GAGVSQSPSNKVTEKGKDVELRCDPISGHTALYWYRQSLGQGLEFLIYFQGNSAPDKSGLPSDRFSAERTGGSVSTLTIQRTQQEDSAVYLCASSSPGREGGYEQYFGPGTRLTVT.

This chain links TRBV15 with TRBJ2-1, with a tentative D call TRBD2 (6 bases). The CDR3 sequence is 14 residues long. Trimming stripped 5 bases from V and 7 bases from J, with 15 bases between. Germline CDR1 LNHNV, CDR2 YYDKDF (reference sequence). CDR3 nucleotides: TGTGCCACCAGCCGGGATGGAGGGAGTAATGAGCAGTTCTTC. This encodes CATSRDGGSNEQFF.

V gene TRBV28 combines with J gene TRBJ2-7; D may be TRBD1 (5 bases). This CDR3 has 15 residues. In germline, CDR1 is MDHEN, CDR2 SYDVKM. With 6 bases removed from V and 3 bases from J, the gap between germline ends came to 18 bases. CDR3 amino acids: CASRALQVHGYEQYF. The CDR3 DNA sequence: TGTGCCAGCAGGGCCCTACAGGTCCATGGCTACGAGCAGTACTTC.

This clonotype was recorded a few times. The chain is built from TRBV7-9 and TRBJ2-7; D gene uncertain. CDR1 is SEHNR, CDR2 FQNEAQ, per germline (reference sequence). CDR3 length: 15 amino acids. Trimming removed 5 bases from V and 2 bases from J, with 16 bases in between. The CDR3 here is CASSPIPTATYEQYF. The CDR3 DNA is TGTGCCAGCAGCCCCATCCCAACGGCGACCTACGAGCAGTACTTC.

This clonotype was detected a few times. V usage is TRBV6-1 and J usage is TRBJ2-7; 7 bases are shared with TRBD1. CDR1 is MNHNS and CDR2 is SASEGT in the germline V gene. V was clipped by 4 bases and J by 6 bases; unmatched bases: 3. CDR3 length: 12 amino acids. CDR3 bases: TGTGCCAGCAGTGGAAGGGGGCGCGAGCAGTACTTC. This encodes CASSGRGREQYF.

The chain has TRBV20-1 and TRBJ2-7; 7 positions agree with TRBD1. Germline CDR1 DFQATT, CDR2 SNEGSKA (reference sequence). Trimming removed 3 bases from V and 5 bases from J; junction bases left unmatched: 4. There are 12 residues in the CDR3. CDR3 DNA: TGCAGTGCTAGGAGACAGGGCCACGAGCAGTACTTC. This codes for CSARRQGHEQYF.

V gene TRBV2 combines with J gene TRBJ2-5; TRBD1 is a possible D gene (5 bases). The germline CDR1 and CDR2 sequences are SNHLY and FYNNEI. CDR3 length: 14 amino acids. V lost 2 bases and J lost 0, with 7 bases in between. Here the CDR3 DNA reads TGTGCCAGCAGTGAACACAGGTACCAAGAGACCCAGTACTTC. It is translated as CASSEHRYQETQYF.

The CDR3: CASSYSTFSGRVETQYF. CDR3 DNA sequence: TGTGCCAGCAGTTACTCAACCTTTAGCGGGAGAGTAGAGACCCAGTACTTC. The V call is TRBV6-5, the J call TRBJ2-5, with 9 positions matching TRBD2. Losses at the gene ends were 0 bases for V and 4 bases for J; bases not matched to a gene: 9. Germline-derived CDR1 and CDR2 are MNHEY and SVGAGI. The CDR3 contains 17 residues.

V gene TRBV20-1 combines with J gene TRBJ1-1; D ambiguous. Germline assignment: CDR1 DFQATT and CDR2 SNEGSKA (reference sequence). Trimming shortened V by 6 bases and J by 4 bases, and 12 bases separated the two germline ends. This CDR3 has 12 residues. The CDR3 sequence is CSAPLGVTEAFF. The CDR3 DNA follows: TGCAGTGCCCCGCTGGGTGTCACTGAAGCTTTCTTT.